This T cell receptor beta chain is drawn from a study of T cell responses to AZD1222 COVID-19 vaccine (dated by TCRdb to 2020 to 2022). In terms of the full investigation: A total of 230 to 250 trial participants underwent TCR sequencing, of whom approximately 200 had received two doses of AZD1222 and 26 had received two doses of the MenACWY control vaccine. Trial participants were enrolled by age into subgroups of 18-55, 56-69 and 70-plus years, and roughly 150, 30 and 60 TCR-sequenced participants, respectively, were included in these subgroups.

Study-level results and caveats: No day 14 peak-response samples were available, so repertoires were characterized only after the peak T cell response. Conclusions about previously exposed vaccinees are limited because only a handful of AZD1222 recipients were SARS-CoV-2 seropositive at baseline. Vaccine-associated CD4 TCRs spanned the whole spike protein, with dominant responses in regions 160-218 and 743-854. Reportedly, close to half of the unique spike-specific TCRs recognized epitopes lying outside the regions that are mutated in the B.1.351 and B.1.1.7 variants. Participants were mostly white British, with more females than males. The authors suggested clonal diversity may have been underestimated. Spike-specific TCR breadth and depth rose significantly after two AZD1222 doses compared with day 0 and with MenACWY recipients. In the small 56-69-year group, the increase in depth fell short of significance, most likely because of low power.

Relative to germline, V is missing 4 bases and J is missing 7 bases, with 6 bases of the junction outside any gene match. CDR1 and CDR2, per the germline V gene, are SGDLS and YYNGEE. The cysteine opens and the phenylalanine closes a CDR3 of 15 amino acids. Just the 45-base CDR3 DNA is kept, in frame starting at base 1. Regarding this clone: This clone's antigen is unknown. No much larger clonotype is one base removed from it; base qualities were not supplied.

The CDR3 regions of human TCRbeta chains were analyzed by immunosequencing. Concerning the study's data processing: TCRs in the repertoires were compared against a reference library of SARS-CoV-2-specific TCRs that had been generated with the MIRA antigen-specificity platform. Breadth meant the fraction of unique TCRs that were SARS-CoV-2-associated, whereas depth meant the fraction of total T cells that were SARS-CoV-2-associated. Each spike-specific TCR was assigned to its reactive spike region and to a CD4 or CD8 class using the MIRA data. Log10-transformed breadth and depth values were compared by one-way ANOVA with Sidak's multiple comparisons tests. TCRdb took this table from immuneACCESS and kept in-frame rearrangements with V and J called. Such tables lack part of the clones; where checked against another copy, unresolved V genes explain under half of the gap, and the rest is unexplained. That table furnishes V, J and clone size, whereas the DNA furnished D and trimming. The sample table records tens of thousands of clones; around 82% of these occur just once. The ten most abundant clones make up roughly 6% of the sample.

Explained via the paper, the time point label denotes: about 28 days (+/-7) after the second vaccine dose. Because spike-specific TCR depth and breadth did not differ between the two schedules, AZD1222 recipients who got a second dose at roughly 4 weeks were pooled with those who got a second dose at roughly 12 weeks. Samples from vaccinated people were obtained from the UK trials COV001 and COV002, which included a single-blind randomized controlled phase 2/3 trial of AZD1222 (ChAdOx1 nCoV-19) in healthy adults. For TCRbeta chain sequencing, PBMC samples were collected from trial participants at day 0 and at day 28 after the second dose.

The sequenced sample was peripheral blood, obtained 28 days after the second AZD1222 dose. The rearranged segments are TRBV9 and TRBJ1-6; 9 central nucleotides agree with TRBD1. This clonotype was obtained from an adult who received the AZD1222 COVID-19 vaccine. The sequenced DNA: TGTGCCAGCAGCATTGCGACAGGGGGGAATTCACCCCTCCACTTT. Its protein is CASSIATGGNSPLHF.